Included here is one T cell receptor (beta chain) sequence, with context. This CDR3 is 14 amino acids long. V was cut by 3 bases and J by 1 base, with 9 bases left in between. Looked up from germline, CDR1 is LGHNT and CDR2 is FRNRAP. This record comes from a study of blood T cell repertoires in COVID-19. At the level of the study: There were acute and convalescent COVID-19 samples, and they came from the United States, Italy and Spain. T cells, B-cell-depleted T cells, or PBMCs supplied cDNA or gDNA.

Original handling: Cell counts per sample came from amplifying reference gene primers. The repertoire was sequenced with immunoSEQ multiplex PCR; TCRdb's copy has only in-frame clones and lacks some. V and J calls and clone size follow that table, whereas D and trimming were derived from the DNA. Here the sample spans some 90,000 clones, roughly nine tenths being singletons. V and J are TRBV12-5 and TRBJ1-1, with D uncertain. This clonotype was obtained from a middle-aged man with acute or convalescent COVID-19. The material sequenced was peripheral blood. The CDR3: CASGFGAKNTEAFF. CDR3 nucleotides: TGTGCTAGTGGTTTCGGTGCGAAGAACACTGAAGCTTTCTTT.